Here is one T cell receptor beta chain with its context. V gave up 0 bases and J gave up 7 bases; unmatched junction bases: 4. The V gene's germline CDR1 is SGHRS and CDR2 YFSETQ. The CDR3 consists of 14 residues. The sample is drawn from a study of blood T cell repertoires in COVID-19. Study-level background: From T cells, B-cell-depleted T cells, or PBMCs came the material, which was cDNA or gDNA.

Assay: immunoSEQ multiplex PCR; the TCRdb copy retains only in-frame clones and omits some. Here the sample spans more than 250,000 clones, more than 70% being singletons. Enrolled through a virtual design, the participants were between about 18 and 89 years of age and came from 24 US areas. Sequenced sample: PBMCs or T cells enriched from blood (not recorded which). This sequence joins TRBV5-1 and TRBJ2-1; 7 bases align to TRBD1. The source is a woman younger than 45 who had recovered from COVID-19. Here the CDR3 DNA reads TGCGCCAGCAGCTTGGTAGGGGGCGGAAATGAGCAGTTCTTC. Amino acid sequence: CASSLVGGGNEQFF.